This T cell receptor beta chain comes out of a study of OX40 agonist ivuxolimab in advanced cancers. About the study: Every 2 weeks, patients received ivuxolimab intravenously, dosed at 0.01 to 10 mg/kg. In three patients, partial responses were observed, one with hepatocellular carcinoma and two with cutaneous melanoma. Findings of the study overall: Relative to CD4+, CD8+ T cells held more expanded clones on average.

The CDR3 runs 14 residues. Germline V gene data show CDR1 as SNHLY and CDR2 as FYNNEI. Deletions cut 7 bases from V and 5 bases from J, with 17 bases between. In regard to this clone: Its target is unknown.

This table comes from immunoSEQ multiplex PCR, and its TCRdb copy is limited to in-frame clones, with some not included. The sample yields 110,000 or so clones, approximately 90% seen once. The sequence was obtained from an adult with an advanced solid tumor such as melanoma, head and neck, liver or kidney cancer. The material sequenced was CD4+ or CD8+ T cells sorted from blood, taken in a trial of the OX40 agonist ivuxolimab. This chain uses TRBV2 with TRBJ2-5; TRBD2 might be the D (7 bases). The DNA of the CDR3 is TGTGCCAGCATAGGAGGGGGGGCCCGGGAGACCCAGTACTTC. Translated: CASIGGGARETQYF.